This section outlines one T cell receptor (beta chain) sequence together with its context. As yet, its antigen is unknown. The TCR cDNA carried a universal primer site and UMIs from 5'RACE template switching. Each CDR3 protein gets one entry after TCRdb re-called the 5' RACE reads with MiXCR. The sample holds around 590,000 distinct CDR3 sequences, roughly an eighth seen once. Trimming at V came to 2 bases and at J to 8 bases, leaving 9 bases not matched to a gene. The CDR3 spans 16 residues. Looked up from germline, CDR1 is SGHVS and CDR2 is FNYEAQ. These data originate in a study of T cells after yellow fever vaccination. Study conclusions and caveats: After the booster, about 95% of CD4 and approximately 90% of CD8 primary-response clones were re-detected. Secondary responses were weaker yet peaked faster, day 5 versus 15. A minor fraction of clonotypes spanned both CD4 and CD8 compartments.

The V and J genes are TRBV7-6 and TRBJ2-1; TRBD1 agrees at 10 bases. The source material was PBMCs, sampled on the day of the yellow fever booster vaccination. This clonotype was sampled from a young man who received the YFV17D yellow fever vaccine. CDR3 region: CASSLTGQGSADEQFF. CDR3 nucleotide sequence: TGTGCCAGCAGCTTAACGGGACAGGGGTCCGCCGATGAGCAGTTCTTC.